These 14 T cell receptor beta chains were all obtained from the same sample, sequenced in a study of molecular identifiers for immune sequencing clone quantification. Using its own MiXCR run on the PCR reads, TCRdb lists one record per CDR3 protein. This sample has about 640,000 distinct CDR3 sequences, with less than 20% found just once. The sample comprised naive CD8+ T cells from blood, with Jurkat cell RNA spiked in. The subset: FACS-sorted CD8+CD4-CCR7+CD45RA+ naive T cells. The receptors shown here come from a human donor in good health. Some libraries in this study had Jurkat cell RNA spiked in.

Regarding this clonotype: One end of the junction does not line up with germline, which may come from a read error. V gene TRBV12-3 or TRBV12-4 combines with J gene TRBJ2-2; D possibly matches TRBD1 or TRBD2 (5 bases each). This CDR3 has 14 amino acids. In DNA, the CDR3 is TGTGCCAGCAAACACGGTGGGGGTACCGGGGAGCTGGTTTTT. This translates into CASKHGGGTGELVF.

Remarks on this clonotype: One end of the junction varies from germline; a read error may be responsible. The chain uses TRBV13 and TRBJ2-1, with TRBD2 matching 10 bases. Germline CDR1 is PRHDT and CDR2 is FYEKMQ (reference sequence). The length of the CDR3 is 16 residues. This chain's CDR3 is CASSLELAGARGRQLF. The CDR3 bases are TGTGCCAGCAGCTTAGAGCTAGCGGGGGCTCGAGGGCGACAGCTCTTC.

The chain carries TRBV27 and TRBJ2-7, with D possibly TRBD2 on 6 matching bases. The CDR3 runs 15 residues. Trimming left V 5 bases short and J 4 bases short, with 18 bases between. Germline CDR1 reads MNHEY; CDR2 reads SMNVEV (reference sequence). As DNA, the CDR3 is TGTGCCAGCAGTCCTATTGGGGGGTGGGGTTACGAGCAGTACTTC. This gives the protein CASSPIGGWGYEQYF.

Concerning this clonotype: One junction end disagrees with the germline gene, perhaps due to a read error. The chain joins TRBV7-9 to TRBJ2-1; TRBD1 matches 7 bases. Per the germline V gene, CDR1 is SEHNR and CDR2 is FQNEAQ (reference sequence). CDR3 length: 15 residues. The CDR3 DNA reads TGTGCCAGCAGCATCGCCGGGACAGCCTACGATGAGCAGTTCTTC. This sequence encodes CASSIAGTAYDEQFF.

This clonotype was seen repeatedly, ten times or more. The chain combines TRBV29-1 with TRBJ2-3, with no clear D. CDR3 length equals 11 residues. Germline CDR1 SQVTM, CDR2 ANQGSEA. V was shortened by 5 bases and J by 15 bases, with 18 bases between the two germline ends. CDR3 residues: CSVPWGSFEYF. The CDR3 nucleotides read TGCAGCGTTCCTTGGGGTAGTTTTGAATATTTT.

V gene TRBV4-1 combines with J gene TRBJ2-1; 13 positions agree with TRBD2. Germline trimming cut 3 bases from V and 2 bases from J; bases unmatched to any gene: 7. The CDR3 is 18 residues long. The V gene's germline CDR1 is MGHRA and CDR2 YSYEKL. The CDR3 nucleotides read TGCGCCAGCAGCCAGGAGACTAGCGGGGGGCCGACCTACAATGAGCAGTTCTTC. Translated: CASSQETSGGPTYNEQFF.

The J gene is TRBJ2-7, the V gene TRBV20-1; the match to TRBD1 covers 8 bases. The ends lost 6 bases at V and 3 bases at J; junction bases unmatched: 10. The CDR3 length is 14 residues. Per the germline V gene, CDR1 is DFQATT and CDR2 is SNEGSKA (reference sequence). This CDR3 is CSALSPDRDYEQYF. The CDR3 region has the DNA TGCAGTGCACTCAGCCCGGACAGGGACTACGAGCAGTACTTC.

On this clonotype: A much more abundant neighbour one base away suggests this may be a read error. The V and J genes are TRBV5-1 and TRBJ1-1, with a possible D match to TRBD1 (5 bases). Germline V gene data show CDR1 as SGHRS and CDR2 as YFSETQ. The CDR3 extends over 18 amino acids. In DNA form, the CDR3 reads TGCGCCAGCAGTAGTCCTACAGGTACAAGAACTATGAACACTGAAGCTTCCTTT. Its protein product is CASSSPTGTRTMNTEASF.

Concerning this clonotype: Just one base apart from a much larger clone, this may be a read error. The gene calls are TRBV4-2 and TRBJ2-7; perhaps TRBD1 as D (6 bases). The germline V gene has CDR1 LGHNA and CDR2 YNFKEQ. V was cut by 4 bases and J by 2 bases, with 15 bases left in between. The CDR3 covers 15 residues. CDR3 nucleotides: TGTGCCAGCAGCCGATCCCGGGACACAACCTACGAGCAGTACTTC. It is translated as CASSRSRDTTYEQYF.

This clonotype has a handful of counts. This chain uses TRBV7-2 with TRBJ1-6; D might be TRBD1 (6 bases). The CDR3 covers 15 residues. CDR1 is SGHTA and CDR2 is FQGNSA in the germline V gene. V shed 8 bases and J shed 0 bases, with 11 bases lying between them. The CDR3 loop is CASRTESSYNSPLHF. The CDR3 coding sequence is TGTGCCAGCCGGACAGAGAGCTCCTATAATTCACCCCTCCACTTT.

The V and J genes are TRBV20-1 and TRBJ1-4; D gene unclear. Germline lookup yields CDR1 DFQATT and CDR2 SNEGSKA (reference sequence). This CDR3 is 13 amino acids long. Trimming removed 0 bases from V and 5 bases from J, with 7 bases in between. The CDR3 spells CSARDSLNEKLFF. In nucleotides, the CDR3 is TGCAGTGCTAGAGATTCCTTAAATGAAAAACTGTTTTTT.

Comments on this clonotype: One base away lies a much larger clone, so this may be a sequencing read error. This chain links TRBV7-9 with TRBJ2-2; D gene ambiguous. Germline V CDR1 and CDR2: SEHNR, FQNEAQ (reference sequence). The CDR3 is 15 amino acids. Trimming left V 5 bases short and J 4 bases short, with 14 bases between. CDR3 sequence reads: CASSLLVGSTGELFF. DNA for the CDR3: TGTGCCAGCAGCCTCCTTGTAGGGTCCACCGGGGAGCTGTTTTTT.

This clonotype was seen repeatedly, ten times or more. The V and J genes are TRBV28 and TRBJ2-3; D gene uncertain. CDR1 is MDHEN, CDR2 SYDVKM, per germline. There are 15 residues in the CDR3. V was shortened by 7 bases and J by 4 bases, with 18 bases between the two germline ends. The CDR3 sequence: CASTPGAGYADTQYF. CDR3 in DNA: TGTGCCAGCACCCCCGGAGCCGGGTACGCAGATACGCAGTATTTT.

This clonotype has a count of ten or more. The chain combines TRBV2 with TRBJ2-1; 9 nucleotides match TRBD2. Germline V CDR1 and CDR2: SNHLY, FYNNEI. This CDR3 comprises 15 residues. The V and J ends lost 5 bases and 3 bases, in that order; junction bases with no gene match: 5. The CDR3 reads CASSTFSGGYNEQFF. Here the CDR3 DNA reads TGTGCCAGCAGTACGTTTAGCGGGGGCTACAATGAGCAGTTCTTC.